Below are 7 T cell receptor beta chains sequenced from a single sample in a study of OX40 agonist ivuxolimab in advanced cancers. Method: immunoSEQ multiplex PCR; TCRdb's copy keeps in-frame clones and lacks some. Of about 80,000 clones in the sample, around 90% were seen once. The sample in question was CD4+ or CD8+ T cells sorted from blood, obtained in a trial of the OX40 agonist ivuxolimab. Source of these receptors: an adult with an advanced solid tumor such as melanoma, head and neck, liver or kidney cancer.

The V and J genes are TRBV2 and TRBJ2-3; tentatively, D is TRBD1 (6 bases). The ends were cut back, 5 bases at V and 0 bases at J, with 12 bases in the middle. The CDR3 runs 15 residues. Germline values: CDR1 SNHLY, CDR2 FYNNEI. The CDR3, as DNA: TGTGCCAGCAGTCCCGGGACACTTAGCACAGATACGCAGTATTTT. The encoded protein is CASSPGTLSTDTQYF.

This clone was observed a handful of times. The V gene is TRBV18, the J gene TRBJ1-2; D might be TRBD1 (6 bases). Trimming stripped 3 bases from V and 0 bases from J, with 8 bases between. Per the germline V gene, CDR1 is KGHSH and CDR2 is LQKENI. The CDR3 runs to 14 residues. CDR3 in amino acids: CASSPNRANYGYTF. Written as DNA, the CDR3 is TGTGCCAGCTCACCGAACAGGGCTAACTATGGCTACACCTTC.

The J gene is TRBJ2-1, the V gene TRBV6-1; D ambiguous. Germline CDR1 is MNHNS and CDR2 is SASEGT. V was trimmed by 3 bases and J by 0 bases, leaving 9 bases between them. This CDR3 spans 15 amino acids. In nucleotides, the CDR3 is TGTGCCAGCAGTGAGGGCCCCAGCTCCTACAATGAGCAGTTCTTC. This codes for CASSEGPSSYNEQFF.

This rearrangement joins TRBV27 to TRBJ2-7, with D perhaps TRBD1 or TRBD2 (5 bases each). There are 14 residues in the CDR3. Germline lookup yields CDR1 MNHEY and CDR2 SMNVEV (reference sequence). Trimming stripped 8 bases from V and 3 bases from J, with 17 bases between. The CDR3 region is CASATGITGYEQYF. As DNA, the CDR3 is TGTGCCAGCGCGACCGGGATAACAGGCTACGAGCAGTACTTC.

The J gene is TRBJ2-2, the V gene TRBV10-3; D uncertain. V lost 7 bases to trimming and J lost 0 bases, with 9 bases between them. The CDR3 loop spans 14 amino acids. CDR1 and CDR2 (germline): ENHRY, SYGVKD. The CDR3 spells CAINPGSNTGELFF. The CDR3 coding sequence is TGTGCCATCAATCCCGGTTCGAACACCGGGGAGCTGTTTTTT.

Points on this clone: Other DNA sequences within the sample encode an identical CDR3. The genes are TRBV7-9 and TRBJ1-1, with unresolved D. The V end was cut by 1 base, the J end by 2 bases, with 5 bases between. The CDR3 extends over 13 amino acids. Germline CDR1 reads SEHNR; CDR2 reads FQNEAQ (reference sequence). This CDR3 reads CASSLDRNTEAFF. As DNA, the CDR3 is TGTGCCAGCAGCTTAGACAGAAACACTGAAGCTTTCTTT. Full variable domain (missing parts from reference TRBV7-9 and TRBJ1-1): DTGVSQNPRHKITKRGQNVTFRCDPISEHNRLYWYRQTLGQGPEFLTYFQNEAQLEKSRLLSDRFSAERPKGSFSTLEIQRTEQGDSAMYLCASSLDRNTEAFFGQGTRLTVV.

The V gene is TRBV5-1, the J gene TRBJ1-1, with D possibly TRBD1 on 6 matching bases. The CDR3 extends over 14 amino acids. The V end lost 7 bases, the J end lost 3 bases, and 16 bases lay between the germline ends. Germline assignment: CDR1 SGHRS and CDR2 YFSETQ. CDR3 sequence reads: CASGPGEGYTEAFF. The CDR3, as DNA: TGCGCCAGCGGACCAGGGGAGGGGTACACTGAAGCTTTCTTT. Drawing the rest from reference TRBV5-1 and TRBJ1-1, the complete variable domain is KAGVTQTPRYLIKTRGQQVTLSCSPISGHRSVSWYQQTPGQGLQFLFEYFSETQRNKGNFPGRFSGRQFSNSRSEMNVSTLELGDSALYLCASGPGEGYTEAFFGQGTRLTVV.